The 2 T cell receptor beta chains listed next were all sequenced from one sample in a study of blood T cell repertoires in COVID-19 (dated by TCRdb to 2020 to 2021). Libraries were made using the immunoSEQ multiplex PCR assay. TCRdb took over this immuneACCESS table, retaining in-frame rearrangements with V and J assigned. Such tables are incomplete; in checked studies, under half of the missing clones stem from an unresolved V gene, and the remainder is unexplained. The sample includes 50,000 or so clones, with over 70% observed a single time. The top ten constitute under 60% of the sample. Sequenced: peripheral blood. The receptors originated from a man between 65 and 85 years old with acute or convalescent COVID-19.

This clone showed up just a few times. The CDR3, as DNA: TGTGCCAGCAGCGGGGGAGGGACAAGCTCCTACGAGCAGTACTTC. Encoded protein: CASSGGGTSSYEQYF. V usage is TRBV7-9 and J usage is TRBJ2-7, with D possibly TRBD2 on 7 matching bases. Per the germline V gene, CDR1 is SEHNR and CDR2 is FQNEAQ (reference sequence). The CDR3 sequence is 15 residues long. The V end was cut by 5 bases, the J end by 0 bases, with 14 bases between.

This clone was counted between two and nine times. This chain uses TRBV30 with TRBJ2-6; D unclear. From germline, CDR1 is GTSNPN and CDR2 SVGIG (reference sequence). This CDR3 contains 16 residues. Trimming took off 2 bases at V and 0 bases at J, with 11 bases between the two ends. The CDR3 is CAWSIGASSGANVLTF. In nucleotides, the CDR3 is TGTGCCTGGAGTATAGGAGCCTCCTCTGGGGCCAACGTCCTGACTTTC.